Presented here are 11 T cell receptor beta chains from one specimen sequenced in a study of T-cell memory formation after mild COVID-19. Using its own MiXCR run on the 5' RACE reads, TCRdb lists one record per CDR3 protein. The sample shows just over 300,000 distinct CDR3 sequences, roughly a fifth of them seen only once. Sequenced input: PBMCs or a T cell subset sorted from them (not recorded which). These receptors came from a man aged 18-30 years who had mild COVID-19 (a few samples of this study predate the infection). Cell type and time point are not known.

The gene calls are TRBV5-1 and TRBJ2-3; tentatively, D is TRBD2 (6 bases). Trimming removed 0 bases at V and 1 base at J, with 15 bases between. In germline, CDR1 is SGHRS, CDR2 YFSETQ. The CDR3 length is 17 residues. CDR3 sequence: CASSLAPDGGGTDTQYF. DNA of the CDR3: TGCGCCAGCAGCTTGGCCCCGGACGGGGGTGGCACAGATACGCAGTATTTT.

This clonotype appeared a few times. V is TRBV7-9 and J is TRBJ1-1; no clear D. The CDR3 is 15 amino acids. V lost 1 base and J lost 2, with 11 bases in between. The V gene's germline CDR1 is SEHNR and CDR2 FQNEAQ (reference sequence). CDR3 in DNA: TGTGCCAGCAGCTTAGGCGCGCGGGGAAACACTGAAGCTTTCTTT. Amino acids: CASSLGARGNTEAFF.

This clonotype came up a few times. The chain links TRBV20-1 to TRBJ2-3, with D perhaps TRBD1 (6 bases). CDR1 and CDR2 (germline): DFQATT, SNEGSKA (reference sequence). Trimming cost V 4 bases and J 1 base, with 12 bases left between them. This CDR3 is built from 14 residues. Written as DNA, the CDR3 is TGCAGTGCTAACCAGGGGTTTCGCACAGATACGCAGTATTTT. Its protein is CSANQGFRTDTQYF.

This clonotype has a handful of counts. The V and J genes are TRBV4-3 and TRBJ2-2; maybe TRBD1 (6 bases). The CDR3 consists of 14 residues. CDR1 and CDR2 from the germline V gene are LGHNA and YSLEER. Trimming cost V 4 bases and J 4 bases, with 10 bases left between them. This CDR3 is CASSPGQLTGELFF. The CDR3 bases are TGCGCCAGCAGCCCCGGACAGCTCACCGGGGAGCTGTTTTTT.

The chain is built from TRBV12-3 or TRBV12-4 and TRBJ2-5; the match to TRBD2 covers 10 bases. The CDR3 has 13 amino acids. Germline trimming cut 9 bases from V and 5 bases from J; bases unmatched to any gene: 6. This CDR3 reads CASAAGGRETQYF. Here the CDR3 DNA reads TGTGCCAGTGCAGCGGGGGGGCGTGAGACCCAGTACTTC.

A few counts support this clonotype. The chain couples TRBV7-2 to TRBJ1-1, with D hard to call. Per the germline V gene, CDR1 is SGHTA and CDR2 is FQGNSA. CDR3 length: 14 amino acids. The V and J ends lost 5 bases and 4 bases respectively, with 14 bases between them. The CDR3 sequence: CASSIPPRGTEAFF. Written as DNA, the CDR3 is TGTGCCAGCAGCATTCCACCTCGGGGCACTGAAGCTTTCTTT.

This rearrangement joins TRBV7-3 to TRBJ1-1; TRBD1 agrees at 10 bases. After removal of 5 bases from V and 0 bases from J, the junction contained 6 bases not matched to a gene. The germline gives CDR1 SGHTA, CDR2 FQGTGA. The CDR3 consists of 16 residues. The CDR3 reads CASSPDRGRVNTEAFF. In nucleotides, the CDR3 is TGTGCCAGCAGCCCAGACAGGGGGCGGGTGAACACTGAAGCTTTCTTT.

The gene calls are TRBV12-3 or TRBV12-4 and TRBJ1-2; possibly TRBD1 for D (5 bases). CDR3 length equals 13 residues. Trimming stripped 6 bases from V and 7 bases from J, with 15 bases between. CDR3 region: CASSHRGVSGYTF. CDR3 nucleotides: TGTGCCAGCAGCCATCGGGGGGTATCTGGCTACACCTTC.

This clonotype was picked up a small number of times. The chain combines TRBV4-3 with TRBJ1-2, with TRBD1 matching over 7 bases. CDR3 size: 17 residues. Trimming took 4 bases from V and 0 from J; bases not matched to a gene: 11. Germline V gene lookup returns CDR1 LGHNA and CDR2 YSLEER. The CDR3 bases are TGCGCCAGCAGCCGGAATCCGGGACAGTCTTCTAACTATGGCTACACCTTC. Protein: CASSRNPGQSSNYGYTF.

The sample holds a few counts of this clonotype. The rearrangement joins TRBV7-9 to TRBJ2-3; TRBD2 might be the D (5 bases). CDR1 and CDR2 (germline): SEHNR, FQNEAQ (reference sequence). Trimming cost V 4 bases and J 2 bases, with 13 bases left between them. The CDR3 has 15 amino acids. DNA of the CDR3: TGTGCCAGCAGCTCCCTCGGGATTTACACAGATACGCAGTATTTT. As protein: CASSSLGIYTDTQYF.

The chain is built from TRBV14 and TRBJ2-3; D could derive from TRBD1 or TRBD2 (6 bases each). Trimming stripped 2 bases from V and 5 bases from J, with 17 bases between. Germline V gene data show CDR1 as SGHDN and CDR2 as FVKESK. This CDR3 is built from 16 residues. CDR3 sequence: CASSQMGASDLDTQYF. CDR3 sequence (DNA): TGTGCCAGCAGCCAAATGGGGGCTAGCGACTTAGATACGCAGTATTTT.